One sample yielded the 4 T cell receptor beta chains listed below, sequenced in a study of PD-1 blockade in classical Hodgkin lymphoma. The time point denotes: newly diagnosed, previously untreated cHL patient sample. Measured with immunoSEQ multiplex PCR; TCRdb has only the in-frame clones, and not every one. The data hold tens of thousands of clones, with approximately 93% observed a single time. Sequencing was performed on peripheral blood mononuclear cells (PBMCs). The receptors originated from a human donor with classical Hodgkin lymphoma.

The CDR3 region has the DNA TGTGCCAGCAGTTACGCACAAGACTATGGCTACACCTTC. It codes for CASSYAQDYGYTF. V gene TRBV6-5 combines with J gene TRBJ1-2; D is undetermined. Trimming took off 2 bases at V and 3 bases at J, with 7 bases between the two ends. The germline gives CDR1 MNHEY, CDR2 SVGAGI. The CDR3 covers 13 residues.

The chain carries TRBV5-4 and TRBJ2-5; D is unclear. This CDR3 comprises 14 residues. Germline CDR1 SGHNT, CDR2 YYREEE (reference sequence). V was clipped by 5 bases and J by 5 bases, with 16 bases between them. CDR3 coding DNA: TGTGCCAGCAGGGCCCCTGGGGTTGGGGAGACCCAGTACTTC. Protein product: CASRAPGVGETQYF.

As DNA, the CDR3 is TGTGCCAGCAGCGGCGGGGGGCCGGGAGGGTACGGGGAGCAGTACTTC. This encodes CASSGGGPGGYGEQYF. This chain uses TRBV5-6 with TRBJ2-7; TRBD2 matches 8 bases. The CDR3 runs 16 residues. Germline CDR1 is SGHDT and CDR2 is YYEEEE. V shed 4 bases and J 7 bases; nucleotides not matched to a gene: 16.

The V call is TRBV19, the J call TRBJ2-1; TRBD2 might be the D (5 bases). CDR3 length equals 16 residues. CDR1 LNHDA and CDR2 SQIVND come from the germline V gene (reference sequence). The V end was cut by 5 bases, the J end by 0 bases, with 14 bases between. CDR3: CASSSSLVGSYNEQFF. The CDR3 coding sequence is TGTGCCAGTAGTTCTTCACTAGTCGGCTCCTACAATGAGCAGTTCTTC.